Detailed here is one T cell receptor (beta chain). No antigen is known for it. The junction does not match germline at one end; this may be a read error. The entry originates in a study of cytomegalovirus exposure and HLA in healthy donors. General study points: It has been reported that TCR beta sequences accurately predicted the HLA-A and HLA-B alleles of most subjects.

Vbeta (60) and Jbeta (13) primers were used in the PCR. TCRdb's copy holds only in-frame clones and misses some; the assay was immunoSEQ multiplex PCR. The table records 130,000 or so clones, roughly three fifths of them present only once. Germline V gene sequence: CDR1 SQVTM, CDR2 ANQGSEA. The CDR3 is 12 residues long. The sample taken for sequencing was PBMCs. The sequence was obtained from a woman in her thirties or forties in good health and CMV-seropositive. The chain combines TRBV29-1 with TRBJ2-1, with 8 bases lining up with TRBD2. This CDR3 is CTAGGEYNEQFF. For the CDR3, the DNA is TGTACGGCCGGGGGGGAGTACAATGAGCAGTTCTTC.